This T cell receptor (beta chain) was documented in a study of CD8+ T cells in alopecia areata. The authors extracted RNA and reverse transcribed it into cDNA as the sequencing template. This table comes from immunoSEQ multiplex PCR, and its TCRdb copy is limited to in-frame clones, with some not included. Among approximately 180,000 clones listed, 59% were seen once. The J segment lost 5 bases and the V segment lost 0 bases, leaving 8 bases of the junction unmatched. The CDR3 contains 16 residues. The germline V gene encodes CDR1 SGHRS and CDR2 YFSETQ. The TCR comes from a human donor with alopecia areata. Here the sequenced sample was CD4+ T cells sorted from blood, taken at week 0. The chain has TRBV5-1 and TRBJ1-5; 7 bases are a match to TRBD1. DNA of the CDR3: TGCGCCAGCAGCTTGGGGACCGGGACAGAGGATCAGCCCCAGCATTTT. This sequence encodes CASSLGTGTEDQPQHF.